This T cell receptor beta chain was documented in a study of blood T cell repertoires in COVID-19. Study-level background: Acute and convalescent COVID-19 specimens originated in the United States, Italy and Spain. T cells, B-cell-depleted T cells, or PBMCs supplied cDNA or gDNA.

The ends were cut back, 10 bases at V and 5 bases at J, with 23 bases in the middle. The CDR3 is made up of 15 amino acids. Germline loops: CDR1 ENHRY, CDR2 SYGVKD. As originally analysed: By means of reference gene primer amplification, nucleated cell counts were estimated. TCRdb's copy holds only in-frame clones and misses some; the assay was immunoSEQ multiplex PCR. V and J calls and clone size are copied from that table; D and trimming were computed from the DNA. The sample yields 120,000 to 150,000 clones, roughly 86% seen once. The sample was peripheral blood. The chain joins TRBV10-3 to TRBJ1-2; D possibly corresponds to TRBD1 (5 bases). This clonotype was obtained from a woman between 50 and 59 years old with acute or convalescent COVID-19. This chain's CDR3 is CASLAFGGDLYGYTF. The CDR3 DNA sequence: TGTGCCAGCTTAGCTTTCGGGGGGGACTTATATGGCTACACCTTC.